These T cell receptor beta chains were read from a single sample in a study of T cell responses to AZD1222 COVID-19 vaccine. TCRdb keeps only in-frame clones here, not all; method: immunoSEQ multiplex PCR. The sample contains roughly 190,000 clones, approximately 92% of which appear only once. Sequencing used peripheral blood, obtained on day 0 of AZD1222 vaccination. These receptors all come from an adult in good health. Each CDR3 is given with its conserved first and last residue. Each record gives: J gene, clone size, V gene, D gene, CDR3 length, CDR3 protein, CDR3 DNA. D genes are given only for firm matches. Clone size appears in some rows only: once, few, many, or a class for an expanded clone.

TRBJ1-4	-	TRBV11-1	-	13	CASSYIRDEKLFF	TGTGCCAGCAGCTATATTAGGGACGAAAAACTGTTTTTT
TRBJ1-6	once	TRBV25-1	-	10	CASRPEPLHF	TGTGCCAGCCGCCCAGAACCCCTCCACTTT
TRBJ2-2	once	TRBV3-1/TRBV3-2	-	16	CASSQGKTGRPGELFF	TGTGCCAGCAGCCAAGGGAAGACGGGCAGGCCCGGGGAGCTGTTTTTT
TRBJ2-7	-	TRBV11-3	-	12	CASSLDRGEQYF	TGTGCCAGCAGCTTAGATAGGGGGGAGCAGTACTTC
TRBJ1-4	-	TRBV3-1/TRBV3-2	TRBD1	15	CASSQGTGFNEKLFF	TGTGCCAGCAGCCAAGGGACAGGCTTTAATGAAAAACTGTTTTTT
TRBJ1-6	-	TRBV7-3	-	14	CASSPSPNNSPLHF	TGTGCCAGCAGCCCCAGTCCCAATAATTCACCCCTCCACTTT
TRBJ2-5	-	TRBV4-3	TRBD2	15	CASSQGLAGGHRQYF	TGCGCCAGCAGCCAGGGACTAGCGGGGGGGCACCGCCAGTACTTC
TRBJ1-1	-	TRBV4-1	-	16	CASSHAQNIMNTEAFF	TGCGCCAGCAGCCATGCACAGAACATTATGAACACTGAAGCTTTCTTT
TRBJ1-4	-	TRBV2	-	14	CASMTYVKGEKLFF	TGTGCCAGCATGACTTACGTCAAAGGGGAAAAACTGTTTTTT
TRBJ1-4	-	TRBV2	TRBD1	15	CASRGQPATNEKLFF	TGTGCCAGCAGGGGACAGCCGGCGACTAATGAAAAACTGTTTTTT
TRBJ1-6	-	TRBV5-5	-	16	CASSFGGPEMRSPLHF	TGTGCCAGCAGCTTCGGGGGCCCAGAAATGCGATCACCCCTCCACTTT
TRBJ1-2	-	TRBV7-9	-	12	CASSQRGDGYTF	TGTGCCAGCAGCCAGAGGGGAGATGGCTACACCTTC
TRBJ2-1	-	TRBV3-1/TRBV3-2	TRBD2	18	CASSQEYSLAGSYNEQFF	TGTGCCAGCAGCCAAGAGTATTCACTAGCGGGGTCCTACAATGAGCAGTTCTTC
TRBJ2-7	few	TRBV6-1	-	15	CASSELGASSYEQYF	TGTGCCAGCAGTGAGTTAGGGGCTTCGTCCTACGAGCAGTACTTC
TRBJ1-2	-	TRBV6-5	TRBD1	15	CASSQRTGGSYGYTF	TGTGCCAGCAGTCAACGGACAGGGGGCAGCTATGGCTACACCTTC
TRBJ1-1	-	TRBV19	-	13	CASSVAGRTEAFF	TGTGCCAGTAGTGTTGCGGGGAGGACTGAAGCTTTCTTT
TRBJ1-1	-	TRBV9	-	17	CASSSSPGPGTGTEAFF	TGTGCCAGCAGCTCCTCTCCGGGGCCAGGGACGGGCACTGAAGCTTTCTTT
TRBJ2-7	-	TRBV7-8	TRBD1	14	CASSPPLQGREQYF	TGTGCCAGCAGCCCCCCGCTACAGGGGCGCGAGCAGTACTTC
TRBJ1-6	-	TRBV20-1	-	11	CSAQPNSPLHF	TGCAGTGCTCAGCCTAATTCACCCCTCCACTTT
TRBJ2-7	-	TRBV4-3	TRBD1	16	CASSQRDRDPPYEQYF	TGCGCCAGCAGCCAAAGGGACAGGGACCCTCCCTACGAGCAGTACTTC
TRBJ2-5	-	TRBV12-3/TRBV12-4	-	13	CASSLVRGETQYF	TGTGCCAGCAGTTTAGTCAGGGGAGAGACCCAGTACTTC
TRBJ2-7	-	TRBV13	TRBD2	16	CASSSHERGGRYEQYF	TGTGCCAGCAGCTCGCACGAGCGGGGGGGCCGCTACGAGCAGTACTTC
TRBJ1-1	once	TRBV6-5	TRBD1	14	CASSGTGGGTEAFF	TGTGCCAGCAGCGGGACAGGGGGCGGCACTGAAGCTTTCTTT
TRBJ1-5	-	TRBV19	TRBD1	15	CASSVRGGGNQPQHF	TGTGCCAGTAGTGTCAGGGGGGGAGGCAATCAGCCCCAGCATTTT
TRBJ1-4	-	TRBV24-1	-	15	CATSDPGTTNEKLFF	TGTGCCACCAGTGACCCTGGGACTACTAATGAAAAACTGTTTTTT
TRBJ1-2	-	TRBV15	-	12	CATSRSLLVYTF	TGTGCCACCAGCAGATCCCTGTTGGTCTACACCTTC
TRBJ1-2	-	TRBV18	TRBD1	20	CASSPFSPGQEVAGPYGYTF	TGTGCCAGCTCACCTTTCTCCCCGGGACAGGAGGTGGCGGGGCCCTATGGCTACACCTTC
TRBJ2-2	-	TRBV15	-	13	CATSGSVAGELFF	TGTGCCACCAGCGGGAGTGTTGCCGGGGAGCTGTTTTTT
TRBJ2-5	once	TRBV4-2	TRBD1	15	CASSQDLGQRTAQYF	TGTGCCAGCAGCCAAGATTTGGGACAGAGGACGGCCCAGTACTTC
TRBJ1-1	-	TRBV5-4	-	16	CASNLGGGGMNTEAFF	TGTGCCAGCAATCTTGGGGGGGGTGGAATGAACACTGAAGCTTTCTTT
TRBJ1-1	-	TRBV6-5	-	14	CASSYSGKNTEAFF	TGTGCCAGCAGTTACTCGGGCAAGAACACTGAAGCTTTCTTT